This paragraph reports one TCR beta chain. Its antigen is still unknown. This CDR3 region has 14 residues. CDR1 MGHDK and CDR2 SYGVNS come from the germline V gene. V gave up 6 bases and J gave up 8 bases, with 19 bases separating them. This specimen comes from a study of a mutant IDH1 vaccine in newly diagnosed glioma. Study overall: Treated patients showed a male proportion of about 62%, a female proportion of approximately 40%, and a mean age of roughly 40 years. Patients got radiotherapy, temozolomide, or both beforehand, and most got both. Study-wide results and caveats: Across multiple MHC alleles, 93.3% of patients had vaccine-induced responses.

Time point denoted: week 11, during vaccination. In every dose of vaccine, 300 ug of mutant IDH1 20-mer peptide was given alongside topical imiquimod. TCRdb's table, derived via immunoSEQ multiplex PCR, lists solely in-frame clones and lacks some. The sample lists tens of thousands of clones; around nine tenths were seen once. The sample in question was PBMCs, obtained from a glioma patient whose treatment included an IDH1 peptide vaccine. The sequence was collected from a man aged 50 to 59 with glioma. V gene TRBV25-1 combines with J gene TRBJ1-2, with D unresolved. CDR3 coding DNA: TGTGCCAGCAGCCAGTCGGCCGGCACGGGGGGCTACACCTTC. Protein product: CASSQSAGTGGYTF.